This T cell receptor beta chain was sequenced in a study of radiotherapy plus CTLA-4 blockade in lung cancer. Profiling relied on immunoSEQ multiplex PCR, and the TCRdb table lists in-frame clones only, not all of them. The repertoire consists of 65,000 to 85,000 clones, with around 77% occurring once and the leading ten covering roughly 15%. The CDR3 sequence is 16 residues long. From germline, CDR1 is SGHNT and CDR2 YYREEE (reference sequence). With 0 bases clipped from V and 4 bases from J, the junction kept 8 bases outside the gene matches. J is TRBJ2-5 and V is TRBV5-4; TRBD2 matches at 8 bases. The specimen comprised peripheral blood, sampled from a patient treated with radiotherapy plus ipilimumab. The receptor was isolated from a human donor with non-small cell lung cancer whose response to radiotherapy plus ipilimumab could not be evaluated. Some clones in this sample may be carry-over from other donors' samples. The CDR3 loop is CASSLGGSGDSETQYF. CDR3 DNA: TGTGCCAGCAGCTTGGGAGGTAGCGGGGACTCAGAGACCCAGTACTTC.